This T cell receptor beta chain is from a study of Ad26.COV2.S vaccination and SARS-CoV-2 variants. Study background: Doses of Ad26.COV2.S were injected into muscle once or twice, 56 days apart.

Germline V gene sequence: CDR1 LGHDT, CDR2 YNNKEL (reference sequence). The CDR3 is 18 residues long. J was trimmed by 5 bases and V by 4 bases; bases with no gene match: 15. TCRdb's table, derived via immunoSEQ multiplex PCR, lists solely in-frame clones and lacks some. The sample has 300,000 to 350,000 clones, almost 90% seen once. Treatment meaning: 19 received Ad26.COV2.S at low or high dose, single or two shots; a few received placebo; per-sample allocation not given. Each sample was drawn 63 days after the first injection (of vaccine or placebo). J is TRBJ2-1 and V is TRBV3-1 (or the pseudogene TRBV3-2), with 9 bases fitting TRBD2. The sequence came from a person aged 18-65 years who received the Ad26.COV2.S COVID-19 vaccine or a placebo. Source: peripheral blood, taken in a trial of Ad26.COV2.S vaccine versus placebo. The CDR3, as DNA: TGTGCCAGCAGCCCCCTCCCGGGACTAGCCACGGAACACAATGAGCAGTTCTTC. It is translated as CASSPLPGLATEHNEQFF.